What follows are 19 T cell receptor beta chains derived from one specimen sequenced in a study of blood T cell repertoires in COVID-19. Clones were read by immunoSEQ multiplex PCR, and TCRdb kept only the in-frame ones, dropping some. This repertoire shows approximately 240,000 clones, about 85% found once; its top ten account for around 2.9%. Sequencing was carried out using peripheral blood. Source of these receptors: a middle-aged man who had recovered from COVID-19.

The chain recombines TRBV30 with TRBJ2-1; 12 bases fit TRBD2. The CDR3 has 15 amino acids. CDR1 GTSNPN and CDR2 SVGIG come from the germline V gene (reference sequence). The junction had 7 bases not matched to a gene; V was cut back by 2 bases and J by 8 bases. In DNA, the CDR3 is TGTGCCTGGAGTCGTGGGACTAGCGGGTATGATGAGCAGTTCTTC. Amino acid sequence: CAWSRGTSGYDEQFF.

The chain has TRBV14 and TRBJ2-1; 7 bases fit TRBD2. V shed 4 bases and J 12 bases; nucleotides not matched to a gene: 12. This CDR3 is 14 amino acids long. The V gene's germline CDR1 is SGHDN and CDR2 FVKESK. CDR3 nucleotide sequence: TGTGCCAGCAGCCGCAGAACTAGCGCTGATTCGCAGTTCTTC. It is translated as CASSRRTSADSQFF.

The J gene is TRBJ1-2, the V gene TRBV28; TRBD1 might be the D (6 bases). This CDR3 is built from 12 residues. CDR1 and CDR2 (germline): MDHEN, SYDVKM. V was shortened by 6 bases and J by 5 bases, with 10 bases between the two germline ends. CDR3 region: CASSPTGYGYTF. CDR3 nucleotide sequence: TGTGCCAGCAGCCCTACAGGGTATGGCTACACCTTC.

This chain uses TRBV7-2 with TRBJ2-5; D possibly corresponds to TRBD2 (6 bases). This CDR3 is 14 amino acids long. Trimming shortened V by 3 bases and J by 5 bases, and 13 bases separated the two germline ends. CDR1 and CDR2 (germline): SGHTA, FQGNSA. CDR3 amino acids: CASSFLGAGETQYF. The CDR3 bases are TGTGCCAGCAGCTTTCTCGGGGCGGGGGAGACCCAGTACTTC.

Only a few counts were recorded for this clone. The V and J genes are TRBV27 and TRBJ2-5, with a weak D call TRBD1 (5 bases). The germline CDR1 and CDR2 sequences are MNHEY and SMNVEV (reference sequence). The CDR3 extends over 15 amino acids. Trimming took off 5 bases at V and 1 base at J, with 14 bases between the two ends. CDR3 sequence (DNA): TGTGCCAGCAGTCCCTCCTGGCAGGGCCAAGAGACCCAGTACTTC. This sequence encodes CASSPSWQGQETQYF.

This clone appeared a single time. The chain links TRBV28 to TRBJ1-2; no clear D. Germline assignment: CDR1 MDHEN and CDR2 SYDVKM. V lost 4 bases to trimming and J lost 6 bases, with 9 bases between them. This CDR3 contains 12 residues. CDR3 residues: CASSSNGDGYTF. The CDR3 nucleotides are TGTGCCAGCAGTTCGAACGGGGATGGCTACACCTTC.

The chain carries TRBV5-1 and TRBJ1-4; tentatively, D is TRBD1 (5 bases). V gave up 2 bases and J gave up 3 bases, with 14 bases separating them. Germline lookup yields CDR1 SGHRS and CDR2 YFSETQ. This CDR3 has 16 amino acids. DNA for the CDR3: TGCGCCAGCAGCTTTAACTCCAGGGTCTCTAATGAAAAACTGTTTTTT. It translates to CASSFNSRVSNEKLFF.

The rearrangement uses TRBV30 and TRBJ2-1; D might be TRBD1 (6 bases). In germline, CDR1 is GTSNPN, CDR2 SVGIG (reference sequence). The V end lost 2 bases, the J end lost 9 bases, and 11 bases lay between the germline ends. CDR3 length equals 12 residues. The CDR3 nucleotides are TGTGCCTGGAGTCCTACAGGGAGTGAGCAGTTCTTC. Its translation is CAWSPTGSEQFF.

The chain has TRBV28 and TRBJ1-5; 9 nucleotides agree with TRBD1. Germline CDR1 is MDHEN and CDR2 is SYDVKM. V shed 4 bases, J shed 3 bases, and the junction held 4 bases outside the gene matches. There are 15 residues in the CDR3. In DNA form, the CDR3 reads TGTGCCAGCAGTTCGCGGGACAGGGACAATCAGCCCCAGCATTTT. This codes for CASSSRDRDNQPQHF.

J is TRBJ1-2 and V is TRBV19; 7 positions match TRBD1. Germline V gene data show CDR1 as LNHDA and CDR2 as SQIVND (reference sequence). This CDR3 has 13 residues. Trimming cost V 8 bases and J 4 bases; bases outside gene matches: 7. Here the CDR3 reads CASGRDSFYGYTF. The DNA of the CDR3 is TGTGCCAGTGGCCGGGACAGCTTCTATGGCTACACCTTC.

The table lists this clone with a count of one. The V call is TRBV7-8, the J call TRBJ2-4; the D gene is possibly TRBD2 (6 bases). The CDR3 consists of 16 residues. V was cut by 4 bases and J by 7 bases, with 20 bases left in between. Germline CDR1 SGHVS, CDR2 FQNEAQ. The CDR3 bases are TGTGCCAGCAGCTCTAATATGAGGGGAGGAGAGAACATTCAGTACTTC. Encoded protein: CASSSNMRGGENIQYF. The whole variable domain, remainder taken from reference TRBV7-8 and TRBJ2-4, is GAGVSQSPRYKVAKRGQDVALRCDPISGHVSLFWYQQALGQGPEFLTYFQNEAQLDKSGLPSDRFFAERPEGSVSTLKIQRTQQEDSAVYLCASSSNMRGGENIQYFGAGTRLSVL.

The rearrangement joins TRBV18 to TRBJ1-1; D unclear. The germline V gene has CDR1 KGHSH and CDR2 LQKENI. The CDR3 extends over 13 amino acids. V was pared by 3 bases and J by 4 bases, with 9 bases between. This CDR3 is CASSPAFTTEAFF. In nucleotides, the CDR3 is TGTGCCAGCTCACCCGCGTTTACCACTGAAGCTTTCTTT.

The J gene is TRBJ2-7, the V gene TRBV6-5; 10 positions agree with TRBD2. The germline V gene encodes CDR1 MNHEY and CDR2 SVGAGI. The CDR3 contains 15 residues. The junction had 7 bases not matched to a gene; V was cut back by 7 bases and J by 1 base. CDR3 loop: CASTPPAGGSYEQYF. The DNA of the CDR3 is TGTGCCAGCACCCCCCCAGCGGGAGGGTCCTACGAGCAGTACTTC.

V gene TRBV28 combines with J gene TRBJ1-5; unclear D gene. The CDR3 extends over 14 amino acids. Germline assignment: CDR1 MDHEN and CDR2 SYDVKM. V gave up 5 bases and J gave up 6 bases, with 14 bases separating them. This CDR3 reads CASSRRGGGQPQHF. CDR3 bases: TGTGCCAGCAGTCGACGGGGAGGAGGTCAGCCCCAGCATTTT.

The J gene is TRBJ1-5, the V gene TRBV28; D may be TRBD1 (6 bases). This CDR3 has 15 amino acids. Trimming took 4 bases from V and 3 from J, leaving 13 bases between them. CDR1 is MDHEN and CDR2 is SYDVKM in the germline V gene. CDR3: CASSSLAGANQPQHF. The CDR3, as DNA: TGTGCCAGCAGTTCCCTGGCAGGGGCCAATCAGCCCCAGCATTTT. Combining the CDR3 with reference TRBV28 and TRBJ1-5 gives the whole variable domain DVKVTQSSRYLVKRTGEKVFLECVQDMDHENMFWYRQDPGLGLRLIYFSYDVKMKEKGDIPEGYSVSREKKERFSLILESASTNQTSMYLCASSSLAGANQPQHFGDGTRLSIL.

The rearrangement joins TRBV5-4 to TRBJ1-1, with D perhaps matching TRBD1 (6 bases). Trimming cost V 4 bases and J 4 bases, with 14 bases left between them. Germline V CDR1 and CDR2: SGHNT, YYREEE (reference sequence). The CDR3 covers 14 residues. CDR3 residues: CASSVRDMSTEAFF. As DNA, the CDR3 is TGTGCCAGCAGCGTCCGGGACATGAGCACTGAAGCTTTCTTT.

The chain joins TRBV28 to TRBJ1-2; D is ambiguous. Trimming pared 10 bases from V and 11 bases from J, leaving 17 bases between. This CDR3 contains 11 residues. Germline V CDR1 and CDR2: MDHEN, SYDVKM. CDR3 DNA: TGTGCCACCATCCGGTTAGAGGCTTACACCTTC. This sequence encodes CATIRLEAYTF.

The chain has TRBV7-8 and TRBJ1-2; 11 bases line up with TRBD1. This CDR3 has 13 residues. After removal of 5 bases from V and 8 bases from J, the junction contained 4 bases not matched to a gene. Germline V gene sequence: CDR1 SGHVS, CDR2 FQNEAQ. The CDR3: CASSPDRGRGYTF. In DNA, the CDR3 is TGTGCCAGCAGCCCGGACAGGGGGCGAGGCTACACCTTC.

This clone has more than one count but fewer than ten. This sequence joins TRBV2 and TRBJ2-1, with D perhaps matching TRBD2 (6 bases). Germline V gene data show CDR1 as SNHLY and CDR2 as FYNNEI. This CDR3 spans 13 amino acids. With 8 bases removed from V and 6 bases from J, the gap between germline ends came to 14 bases. CDR3 DNA: TGTGCCAGCCAGGCGGGATGGGCCAATGAGCAGTTCTTC. Translating gives CASQAGWANEQFF. Combining the CDR3 with reference TRBV2 and TRBJ2-1 gives the whole variable domain EPEVTQTPSHQVTQMGQEVILRCVPISNHLYFYWYRQILGQKVEFLVSFYNNEISEKSEIFDDQFSVERPDGSNFTLKIRSTKLEDSAMYFCASQAGWANEQFFGPGTRLTVL.